Presented here are 28 T cell receptor beta chains from one specimen sequenced in a study of blood T cell repertoires in COVID-19. The method was immunoSEQ multiplex PCR; TCRdb's version includes in-frame clones alone and lacks a portion of them. The repertoire includes more than 150,000 clones, 88% of them detected once, and more than 2% sits in the top ten. The sample comprised peripheral blood. These receptors originate from a woman aged 70-85 years with acute or convalescent COVID-19.

In this sample, this clone turned up a few times. The chain carries TRBV5-1 and TRBJ1-2, with D possibly TRBD1 on 5 matching bases. CDR3 size: 17 residues. V was cut by 4 bases and J by 2 bases, with 21 bases left in between. Per the germline V gene, CDR1 is SGHRS and CDR2 is YFSETQ. This CDR3 is CASSEPGRQGRNYGYTF. The CDR3 nucleotides read TGCGCCAGCAGCGAACCTGGGAGGCAGGGACGGAACTATGGCTACACCTTC.

This chain links TRBV4-1 with TRBJ2-2, with TRBD2 as a possible D gene (6 bases). The germline V and J ends were trimmed by 1 base and 6 bases, with 6 bases remaining between them. Germline V gene data show CDR1 as MGHRA and CDR2 as YSYEKL. The CDR3 covers 13 residues. CDR3 protein: CASSQAGAGELFF. CDR3 DNA: TGCGCCAGCAGCCAAGCGGGGGCCGGGGAGCTGTTTTTT.

The chain is built from TRBV18 and TRBJ2-7; 10 positions match TRBD1. Trimming took 4 bases from V and 2 from J; bases not matched to a gene: 2. The CDR3 has 14 residues. The germline gives CDR1 KGHSH, CDR2 LQKENI. The CDR3 region has the DNA TGTGCCAGCTCACTGGACAGGGGGACCTACGAGCAGTACTTC. Residues: CASSLDRGTYEQYF.

V and J are TRBV11-3 and TRBJ2-5; TRBD1 agrees at 9 bases. The CDR3 covers 14 residues. Germline V gene lookup returns CDR1 SGHNT and CDR2 YENEEA. The junction had 6 bases not matched to a gene; V was cut back by 5 bases and J by 5 bases. CDR3 coding DNA: TGTGCCAGCAGCAAGGACAGGGGAAAGGAGACCCAGTACTTC. It specifies CASSKDRGKETQYF.

The rearrangement joins TRBV28 to TRBJ1-6; tentative D call: TRBD1 (5 bases). Germline CDR1 is MDHEN and CDR2 is SYDVKM. The CDR3 is 13 amino acids. V gave up 5 bases and J gave up 6 bases, with 8 bases separating them. CDR3 DNA sequence: TGTGCCAGCAGTCCAGACAGTAATTCACCCCTCCACTTT. Residues: CASSPDSNSPLHF.

This chain joins TRBV29-1 and TRBJ1-5; D is ambiguous. This CDR3 spans 11 amino acids. V was pared by 6 bases and J by 9 bases, with 12 bases between. Germline V gene lookup returns CDR1 SQVTM and CDR2 ANQGSEA. The CDR3 region is CSVGSAGPQHF. CDR3 sequence (DNA): TGCAGCGTCGGGAGCGCAGGGCCCCAGCATTTT.

This chain uses TRBV24-1 with TRBJ2-7; D is possibly TRBD1 (5 bases). The V end was cut by 9 bases, the J end by 4 bases, with 12 bases between. The CDR3 spans 12 residues. Germline CDR1 is KGHDR and CDR2 is SFDVKD. The CDR3 DNA follows: TGTGCCACCCCCAGGGCGTTGTACGAGCAGTACTTC. Translated: CATPRALYEQYF.

This chain links TRBV6-2 or TRBV6-3 with TRBJ2-3; maybe TRBD1 (5 bases). With 4 bases removed from V and 2 bases from J, the gap between germline ends came to 13 bases. CDR1 and CDR2 from the germline V gene are MNHEY and SVGEGT. This CDR3 has 15 residues. CDR3 sequence reads: CASSSDRKFTDTQYF. The CDR3 DNA follows: TGTGCCAGCAGTTCCGACAGAAAATTCACAGATACGCAGTATTTT.

The genes are TRBV11-3 and TRBJ1-5; no reliable D call. This CDR3 region has 13 residues. Per the germline V gene, CDR1 is SGHNT and CDR2 is YENEEA. Trimming shortened V by 2 bases and J by 0 bases, and 2 bases separated the two germline ends. The CDR3 sequence is CASSLYSNQPQHF. Here the CDR3 DNA reads TGTGCCAGCAGCTTATATAGCAATCAGCCCCAGCATTTT.

The chain carries TRBV9 and TRBJ1-6; D unresolved. CDR1 is SGDLS, CDR2 YYNGEE, per germline. The CDR3 covers 15 residues. Trimming removed 0 bases at V and 10 bases at J, with 14 bases between. The CDR3 is CASSVGDLPISPLHF. CDR3 bases: TGTGCCAGCAGCGTAGGAGATCTTCCTATATCACCCCTCCACTTT.

V usage is TRBV11-2 and J usage is TRBJ1-6; D not certain. The V end was cut by 4 bases, the J end by 6 bases, with 10 bases between. Germline V CDR1 and CDR2: SGHAT, FQNNGV. There are 14 residues in the CDR3. The CDR3 spells CASSSGRGNSPLHF. The CDR3 DNA follows: TGTGCCAGCAGCTCCGGACGGGGTAATTCACCCCTCCACTTT.

This rearrangement joins TRBV5-6 to TRBJ1-6; 7 bases line up with TRBD1. The germline gives CDR1 SGHDT, CDR2 YYEEEE. Trimming took 3 bases from V and 10 from J; bases not matched to a gene: 7. The CDR3 consists of 14 residues. CDR3 DNA sequence: TGTGCCAGCAGCTCAACAGGGGTGAGCTCACCCCTCCACTTT. Translation gives CASSSTGVSSPLHF.

This clone was seen once. The chain carries TRBV5-4 and TRBJ2-2; possible D gene TRBD2, 7 bases. This CDR3 has 14 amino acids. V was trimmed by 0 bases and J by 6 bases, leaving 9 bases between them. From germline, CDR1 is SGHNT and CDR2 YYREEE (reference sequence). The CDR3 region has the DNA TGTGCCAGCAGCTTGGCCGGGGGGCCCGGGGAGCTGTTTTTT. This encodes CASSLAGGPGELFF.

This clone came up a few times. V gene TRBV7-3 combines with J gene TRBJ2-3; tentative D call: TRBD2 (6 bases). Germline lookup yields CDR1 SGHTA and CDR2 FQGTGA. V lost 4 bases to trimming and J lost 5 bases, with 10 bases between them. This CDR3 spans 13 amino acids. The CDR3 nucleotides are TGTGCCAGCAGCTCGAATAGCGGAGATACGCAGTATTTT. It yields the protein CASSSNSGDTQYF.

In this sample, this clone turned up once. The chain combines TRBV13 with TRBJ1-1, with a possible D match to TRBD1 (5 bases). Germline V gene sequence: CDR1 PRHDT, CDR2 FYEKMQ (reference sequence). The CDR3 extends over 15 amino acids. Deletions cut 4 bases from V and 1 base from J, with 13 bases between. DNA of the CDR3: TGTGCCAGCAGCTGGGGAGGGGCCCCGAACACTGAAGCTTTCTTT. Translated: CASSWGGAPNTEAFF.

The chain employs TRBV4-3 and TRBJ1-5; the match to TRBD1 covers 7 bases. Germline loops: CDR1 LGHNA, CDR2 YSLEER. This CDR3 is built from 15 residues. Trimming removed 4 bases from V and 6 bases from J; junction bases left unmatched: 9. In DNA, the CDR3 is TGCGCCAGCAGCCTCTCCAAGACAGGGATTCAGCCCCAGCATTTT. Encoded protein: CASSLSKTGIQPQHF.

J is TRBJ2-3 and V is TRBV18; 7 bases agree with TRBD1. CDR1 KGHSH and CDR2 LQKENI come from the germline V gene. J gave up 2 bases and V 2 bases, and 13 bases lay outside the gene matches. This CDR3 is built from 18 residues. The CDR3 loop is CASSPEDRSINNTDTQYF. In DNA form, the CDR3 reads TGTGCCAGCTCACCAGAGGACAGGTCAATTAATAACACAGATACGCAGTATTTT. The whole variable domain, filled in from reference TRBV18 and TRBJ2-3, reads NAGVMQNPRHLVRRRGQEARLRCSPMKGHSHVYWYRQLPEEGLKFMVYLQKENIIDESGMPKERFSAEFPKEGPSILRIQQVVRGDSAAYFCASSPEDRSINNTDTQYFGPGTRLTVL.

The CDR3 reads CASSPSEDYGYTF. The CDR3 DNA follows: TGTGCCAGCTCCCCATCCGAGGACTATGGCTACACCTTC. The V gene is TRBV18, the J gene TRBJ1-2; D unresolved. V shed 6 bases and J shed 3 bases, with 11 bases lying between them. CDR1 KGHSH and CDR2 LQKENI come from the germline V gene. There are 13 residues in the CDR3.

The chain joins TRBV7-9 to TRBJ1-2, with D possibly being TRBD1 (5 bases). V dropped 5 bases and J dropped 6 bases, with 13 bases sitting between them. The CDR3 is made up of 13 amino acids. Germline lookup yields CDR1 SEHNR and CDR2 FQNEAQ (reference sequence). The CDR3 DNA is TGTGCCAGCAGCCCACAGGCAGGGAATGGCTACACCTTC. Translated: CASSPQAGNGYTF.

This chain uses TRBV10-3 with TRBJ2-3, with unresolved D. Between the trimmed V and J ends, which lost 3 bases and 2 bases, there was a span of 6 bases. Germline CDR1 ENHRY, CDR2 SYGVKD. CDR3 length equals 13 residues. In DNA, the CDR3 is TGTGCCATCAGTGACGGAGACACAGATACGCAGTATTTT. Encoded protein: CAISDGDTDTQYF.

V is TRBV24-1 and J is TRBJ2-2; TRBD2 is a possible D gene (6 bases). Between the trimmed V and J ends, which lost 9 bases and 5 bases, there was a span of 15 bases. Per germline, CDR1 KGHDR and CDR2 SFDVKD. This CDR3 region has 14 residues. The CDR3 protein is CATSPGVGTGELFF. CDR3 coding DNA: TGTGCCACCTCGCCGGGGGTTGGTACCGGGGAGCTGTTTTTT.

This rearrangement joins TRBV24-1 to TRBJ2-2, with unresolved D. Trimming pared 4 bases from V and 2 bases from J, leaving 7 bases between. The CDR3 is 14 amino acids. The germline gives CDR1 KGHDR, CDR2 SFDVKD. The CDR3 is CATSESTNTGELFF. CDR3 DNA: TGTGCCACCAGTGAGTCCACAAACACCGGGGAGCTGTTTTTT.

The V gene is TRBV10-3, the J gene TRBJ2-1; TRBD1 agrees at 9 bases. This CDR3 spans 14 amino acids. Trimming removed 6 bases from V and 7 bases from J; junction bases left unmatched: 7. Germline V lookup: CDR1 ENHRY, CDR2 SYGVKD. CDR3 coding DNA: TGTGCCATCAGCGGGACAGGGAGTGTGAATGAGCAGTTCTTC. It yields the protein CAISGTGSVNEQFF.

The chain links TRBV4-2 to TRBJ1-1; D perhaps matches TRBD1 (5 bases). Germline V gives CDR1 LGHNA, CDR2 YNFKEQ. The CDR3 loop spans 14 amino acids. Trimming shortened V by 1 base and J by 1 base, and 7 bases separated the two germline ends. CDR3 DNA sequence: TGTGCCAGCAGCCAAGTCAGGGAGAACACTGAAGCTTTCTTT. It specifies CASSQVRENTEAFF.

As DNA, the CDR3 is TGTGCCAGCACCCTTTTAATGCCAGGAACAGATACGCAGTATTTT. It codes for CASTLLMPGTDTQYF. V usage is TRBV28 and J usage is TRBJ2-3; the D is unclear. The CDR3 is made up of 15 amino acids. Germline CDR1 reads MDHEN; CDR2 reads SYDVKM. Trimming removed 7 bases from V and 3 bases from J, with 17 bases in between.

The chain employs TRBV6-6 and TRBJ2-7, with TRBD1 identical over 9 bases. Germline V gene sequence: CDR1 MNHNY, CDR2 SVGAGI (reference sequence). The CDR3 runs 14 residues. With 2 bases clipped from V and 12 bases from J, the junction kept 11 bases outside the gene matches. Here the CDR3 DNA reads TGTGCCAGCAGTTACCGGGACAGGGAGTCTTTCCTGTACGTC. This gives the protein CASSYRDRESFLYV.

The chain recombines TRBV10-3 with TRBJ2-3; 11 bases align to TRBD2. CDR3 length: 14 amino acids. Trimming took 7 bases from V and 4 from J; bases not matched to a gene: 4. Germline V lookup: CDR1 ENHRY, CDR2 SYGVKD. The CDR3 spells CAIIAGGQADTQYF. The CDR3 DNA reads as TGTGCCATCATAGCGGGGGGGCAAGCAGATACGCAGTATTTT.

The chain uses TRBV6-5 and TRBJ1-2; perhaps TRBD1 as D (6 bases). This CDR3 contains 13 residues. The germline gives CDR1 MNHEY, CDR2 SVGAGI. V was cut by 6 bases and J by 7 bases, with 15 bases left in between. CDR3 sequence: CASSPPGGAGYTF. For the CDR3, the DNA is TGTGCCAGCAGCCCCCCCGGGGGGGCTGGCTACACCTTC.